These T cell receptor beta chains were read from a single sample in a study of cytomegalovirus exposure and HLA in healthy donors. Libraries were prepared by immunoSEQ multiplex PCR; TCRdb keeps only in-frame clonotypes and omits some of them. The table has around 76,000 clones, under 85% seen once. The source material was PBMCs. Receptors originate from a woman in her thirties or forties in good health and CMV-seropositive. The CDR3 runs from the conserved cysteine through the conserved F or W. The D gene is left open where the match is weak. Expanded clones are given a class, and other clones once, few, many or no size at all.

cdr3_length	clone_size	v_call	d_call	j_call	cdr3_aa	cdr3_nt
13	once	TRBV10-2	TRBD2	TRBJ2-7	CASSYAGDYEQYF	TGCGCCAGCAGTTACGCGGGAGACTACGAGCAGTACTTC
15	NA	TRBV5-1	NA	TRBJ2-7	CASSIGQTGNYEQYF	TGCGCCAGCAGCATCGGACAAACCGGAAACTACGAGCAGTACTTC
13	NA	TRBV25-1	NA	TRBJ1-6	CASSDPGRPPLHF	TGTGCCAGCAGTGATCCGGGTCGGCCACCCCTCCACTTT
13	NA	TRBV19	NA	TRBJ1-2	CASSRDSPEGYTF	TGTGCCAGTAGTCGAGACAGCCCCGAGGGCTACACCTTC
15	NA	TRBV25-1	NA	TRBJ2-3	CASSLSGASTDTQYF	TGTGCCAGCAGTTTATCAGGGGCTAGCACAGATACGCAGTATTTT
13	few	TRBV7-9	NA	TRBJ1-2	CASSKPGRRSYTF	TGTGCCAGCAGCAAACCTGGCCGAAGGAGTTACACCTTC
12	NA	TRBV28	NA	TRBJ2-2	CASSNRWGELFF	TGTGCCAGCAGTAACAGATGGGGGGAGCTGTTTTTT
16	few	TRBV10-2	TRBD1	TRBJ2-7	CASSDWGQGGLYEQYF	TGCGCCAGCAGTGACTGGGGACAGGGGGGACTCTACGAGCAGTACTTC
14	once	TRBV5-1	TRBD1	TRBJ1-2	CASSSGTGDFGYTF	TGCGCCAGCAGCTCCGGGACAGGGGACTTTGGCTACACCTTC
15	NA	TRBV4-2	NA	TRBJ2-5	CASSPRGGGQETQYF	TGTGCCAGCAGCCCCCGAGGTGGTGGCCAAGAGACCCAGTACTTC
14	NA	TRBV5-4	TRBD2	TRBJ2-7	CASSLGTSSYEQYF	TGTGCCAGCAGCTTGGGGACTAGCTCCTACGAGCAGTACTTC
14	NA	TRBV29-1	NA	TRBJ2-6	CSVEDNSGANVLTF	TGCAGCGTTGAAGATAACTCTGGGGCCAACGTCCTGACTTTC
16	NA	TRBV11-1	NA	TRBJ2-2	CASSEEGTVNTGELFF	TGTGCCAGCAGCGAAGAAGGTACAGTTAATACCGGGGAGCTGTTTTTT
13	once	TRBV5-1	NA	TRBJ1-2	CASSSGHSYGYTF	TGCGCCAGCAGCTCCGGACATAGCTATGGCTACACCTTC
16	NA	TRBV19	NA	TRBJ2-1	CASSDTRVGSYNEQFF	TGTGCCAGTAGCGATACTAGAGTCGGCTCCTACAATGAGCAGTTCTTC
13	NA	TRBV29-1	NA	TRBJ1-5	CSVSGASNQPQHF	TGCAGCGTTTCAGGGGCCAGCAATCAGCCCCAGCATTTT
16	NA	TRBV28	TRBD1	TRBJ1-5	CASSLAGTGLSQPQHF	TGTGCCAGCAGTTTAGCCGGGACAGGGTTGAGTCAGCCCCAGCATTTT
15	NA	TRBV2	TRBD1	TRBJ1-1	CASRPATGWSTEAFF	TGTGCCAGCAGACCAGCGACAGGGTGGAGCACTGAAGCTTTCTTT
14	NA	TRBV29-1	TRBD2	TRBJ2-5	CSVDGTSLPETQYF	TGCAGCGTTGATGGGACTAGCTTACCAGAGACCCAGTACTTC
14	few	TRBV10-3	TRBD1	TRBJ1-1	CAISSQGSNTEAFF	TGTGCCATCAGCTCACAGGGGTCGAACACTGAAGCTTTCTTT
17	NA	TRBV5-6	NA	TRBJ2-1	CASSLYRWPLGGNEQFF	TGTGCCAGCAGCCTTTACCGGTGGCCGCTCGGAGGTAATGAGCAGTTCTTC
11	few	TRBV7-2	NA	TRBJ2-7	CASSAVYEQYF	TGTGCCAGCAGCGCAGTCTACGAGCAGTACTTC
14	NA	TRBV5-1	TRBD1	TRBJ2-7	CASSLGQGGYEQYF	TGCGCCAGCAGCTTGGGACAGGGGGGGTACGAGCAGTACTTC
13	NA	TRBV10-2	TRBD1	TRBJ1-2	CASSGTGDYGYTF	TGCGCCAGCAGTGGGACAGGCGACTATGGCTACACCTTC
14	NA	TRBV19	NA	TRBJ2-7	CASSIGLVDTEQYF	TGTGCCAGTAGTATAGGACTAGTGGATACCGAGCAGTACTTC
14	NA	TRBV6-5	TRBD1	TRBJ1-1	CASRYGRDRIQAFF	TGTGCCAGCAGGTATGGGCGGGACAGAATCCAAGCTTTCTTT
13	NA	TRBV29-1	NA	TRBJ2-1	CSVRRGSYNEQFF	TGCAGCGTTCGGCGGGGCTCCTACAATGAGCAGTTCTTC
12	few	TRBV6-6	TRBD1	TRBJ1-1	CASSSQGSEAFF	TGTGCCAGCAGTTCACAGGGGTCTGAAGCTTTCTTT
13	NA	TRBV27	NA	TRBJ1-1	CASSLAVATEAFF	TGTGCCAGCAGTTTAGCAGTGGCCACTGAAGCTTTCTTT
17	NA	TRBV11-2	NA	TRBJ2-5	CASSLDQGTQIQETQYF	TGTGCCAGCAGCTTAGATCAGGGGACCCAGATCCAAGAGACCCAGTACTTC
14	NA	TRBV9	TRBD1	TRBJ2-7	CASSAQGALYEQYF	TGTGCCAGCAGCGCACAGGGGGCGTTGTACGAGCAGTACTTC
15	NA	TRBV9	TRBD1	TRBJ1-1	CASSTGQVAGTEAFF	TGTGCCAGCAGTACCGGACAGGTCGCTGGAACTGAAGCTTTCTTT
15	NA	TRBV2	NA	TRBJ1-6	CASAGSLFRNSPLHF	TGTGCCAGCGCAGGGTCCTTGTTCCGTAATTCACCCCTCCACTTT
13	NA	TRBV10-2	NA	TRBJ2-7	CASSETGPYEQYF	TGCGCCAGCAGTGAAACAGGGCCCTACGAGCAGTACTTC